This T cell receptor beta chain was identified during a study of blood T cells in healthy people across ages. Findings of the study overall: Aged donors had fewer naive CD4+ cells and lower diversity than long-lived donors. CMV status of donors was not determined, possibly confounding expanded clonotype changes. Age showed a roughly linear inverse relationship with TCR beta diversity per million T cells.

The CDR3 has 13 amino acids. V shed 3 bases and J 9 bases; nucleotides not matched to a gene: 5. Germline-derived CDR1 and CDR2 are LNHDA and SQIVND (reference sequence). Sample-barcoded 5' priming and a J-beta primer mix drove a second PCR of about 6 to 12 cycles. In TCRdb, the 5' RACE reads were re-called with MiXCR into one record per CDR3 protein. Altogether roughly 800,000 distinct CDR3 sequences are present, around 36% being singletons, with the ten largest covering 10% to 15%. This clonotype has just a few counts. Its specificity is not known. The material sequenced was blood. The rearrangement links TRBV19 to TRBJ2-1, with 7 bases fitting TRBD1. This TCR derives from a man between 18 and 35 years old in good health. CDR3 in DNA: TGTGCCAGTAGTATGGCAGGGGGAAGTGAGCAGTTCTTC. Protein sequence: CASSMAGGSEQFF.